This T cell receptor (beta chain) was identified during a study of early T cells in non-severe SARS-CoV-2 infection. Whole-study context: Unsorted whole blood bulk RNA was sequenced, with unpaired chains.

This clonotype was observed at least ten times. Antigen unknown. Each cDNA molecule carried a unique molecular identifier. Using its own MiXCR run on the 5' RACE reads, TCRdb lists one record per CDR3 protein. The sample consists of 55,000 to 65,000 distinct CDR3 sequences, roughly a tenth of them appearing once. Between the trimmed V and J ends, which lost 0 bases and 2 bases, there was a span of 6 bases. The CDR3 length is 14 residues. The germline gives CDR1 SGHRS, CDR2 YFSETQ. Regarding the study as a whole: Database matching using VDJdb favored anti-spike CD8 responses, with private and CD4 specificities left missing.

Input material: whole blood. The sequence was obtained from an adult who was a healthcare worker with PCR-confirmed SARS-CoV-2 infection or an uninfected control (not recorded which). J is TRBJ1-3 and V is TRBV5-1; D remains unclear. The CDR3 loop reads CASSLASAGNTIYF. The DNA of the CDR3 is TGCGCCAGCAGCTTGGCGTCAGCTGGAAACACCATATATTTT.